Listed here are 7 T cell receptor beta chains from one sample, sequenced in a study of T-cell reconstitution after alpha-beta-depleted transplantation in children. Preparation of the TCRbeta library was carried out with unique molecular identifiers. TCRdb fed the PCR reads into MiXCR, producing one record per CDR3 protein. The sample has roughly 220,000 distinct CDR3 sequences, over 9.5% seen once. Sequencing used PBMCs from the stem cell graft donor, obtained from the stem cell graft. These receptors were obtained from a human donor who donated a stem cell graft to a child with SCID.

This chain joins TRBV27 and TRBJ1-5; tentatively, D is TRBD1 (6 bases). The CDR3 sequence is 16 residues long. The germline gives CDR1 MNHEY, CDR2 SMNVEV (reference sequence). V was shortened by 0 bases and J by 3 bases, with 12 bases between the two germline ends. CDR3 sequence reads: CASSLSAGEYNQPQHF. DNA of the CDR3: TGTGCCAGCAGTTTATCCGCAGGGGAGTACAATCAGCCCCAGCATTTT.

Concerning this clonotype: A single base separates this from a much larger clone, so it may be a read error. J is TRBJ1-4 and V is TRBV6-5; D might be TRBD1 (5 bases). Germline V gene data show CDR1 as MNHEY and CDR2 as SVGAGI. This CDR3 comprises 16 residues. Trimming left V 1 base short and J 8 bases short, with 17 bases between. The DNA of the CDR3 is TGTGCCAGCAGTTACTTACGTTCGGGTGGACAAGAAAAACTGTTTTTT. The encoded protein is CASSYLRSGGQEKLFF.

This clonotype was found many times. The V and J genes are TRBV18 and TRBJ1-5; a weak D match, TRBD1 (6 bases). Trimming stripped 2 bases from V and 0 bases from J, with 8 bases between. The CDR3 extends over 15 amino acids. The germline V gene has CDR1 KGHSH and CDR2 LQKENI. The CDR3 DNA reads as TGTGCCAGCTCACCAACAGGGTTTAGCAATCAGCCCCAGCATTTT. Its protein product is CASSPTGFSNQPQHF.

Remarks on this clonotype: One base away lies a much larger clone, so this may be a sequencing read error. V and J are TRBV5-5 and TRBJ1-1; D not certain. The V gene's germline CDR1 is SGHKS and CDR2 YYEKEE (reference sequence). This CDR3 contains 12 residues. The V end lost 2 bases, the J end lost 4 bases, and 6 bases lay between the germline ends. The CDR3 region is CASSFAGTEAFF. The CDR3 DNA follows: TGTGCCAGCAGCTTCGCTGGCACTGAAGCTTTCTTT.

The sample holds many counts of this clonotype. This rearrangement joins TRBV18 to TRBJ1-1; 8 bases map to TRBD1. The CDR3 spans 14 residues. Germline values: CDR1 KGHSH, CDR2 LQKENI. Trimming at V came to 6 bases and at J to 2 bases, leaving 5 bases not matched to a gene. The CDR3 sequence is CASSPGQGNTEAFF. The DNA of the CDR3 is TGTGCCAGCTCTCCCGGACAGGGCAACACTGAAGCTTTCTTT.

This clonotype was observed a few times. The V call is TRBV24-1, the J call TRBJ2-3; D is tentatively TRBD1 or TRBD2 (6 bases each). CDR1 and CDR2 from the germline V gene are KGHDR and SFDVKD. The V end lost 4 bases, the J end lost 6 bases, and 16 bases lay between the germline ends. This CDR3 region has 15 residues. The CDR3 sequence is CATSEWERGTDTQYF. In DNA, the CDR3 is TGTGCCACCAGTGAATGGGAAAGGGGGACTGATACGCAGTATTTT.

Many counts were recorded for this clonotype. This chain joins TRBV5-1 and TRBJ2-3; no reliable D call. CDR1 and CDR2 from the germline V gene are SGHRS and YFSETQ. This CDR3 has 14 residues. V was shortened by 1 base and J by 0 bases, with 6 bases between the two germline ends. DNA of the CDR3: TGCGCCAGCAGCTTGATCCCCAGCACAGATACGCAGTATTTT. Translating gives CASSLIPSTDTQYF.